This entry is about one T cell receptor beta chain. Method: immunoSEQ multiplex PCR; TCRdb's copy keeps in-frame clones and lacks some. Among 66,000 or so clones listed, approximately 77% were seen once. The sample originates from a study of OX40 agonist ivuxolimab in advanced cancers. Study-wide context: Three patients, one with hepatocellular carcinoma and two with cutaneous melanoma, responded partially.

This specimen consisted of CD4+ or CD8+ T cells sorted from blood, obtained in a trial of the OX40 agonist ivuxolimab. This receptor was taken from an adult with an advanced solid tumor such as melanoma, head and neck, liver or kidney cancer.

CDR3 nucleotide sequence: TGTGCCAGCAGCTTAGGTTCAGCCCAAGAGACCCAGTACTTC. This encodes CASSLGSAQETQYF. The J gene is TRBJ2-5, the V gene TRBV7-8; no reliable D call. Trimming pared 1 base from V and 1 base from J, leaving 7 bases between. Per germline, CDR1 SGHVS and CDR2 FQNEAQ. The CDR3 has 14 amino acids.